Below, 3 T cell receptor beta chains from the same sample are listed, as sequenced in a study of regulatory T cells in long-lasting Graves disease (dated by TCRdb to about 2021). The method was multiplex PCR. The sequencing machine was an Illumina HiSeq 4000. To build TCR beta libraries, CDR3 regions were amplified by Arm-PCR using iRepertoire HTBI primers. In-frame beta chains were kept once TCRdb had trimmed the public reads at Q25 with fastp and called clones with MiXCR. Identical CDR3 protein sequences are pooled into one entry, listed with their most common genes and DNA. Counted in this sample were some 370,000 distinct CDR3 sequences; over 9.5% of them appeared once. The top ten clones comprise about 20% of the sample. The label giving this sample's time point can be read as: newly diagnosed GD, antithyroid drugs for less than 3 months. For both TCR sequencing and RNA sequencing, RNA was extracted from PBMCs using TRIzol.

A further study also used this sample, focusing on T cells in Graves' hyperthyroidism and ophthalmopathy.

The sequences come from peripheral blood mononuclear cells (PBMCs), collected at new diagnosis, from a patient treated with antithyroid drugs. These TCRs come from a woman aged 18 to 35 with Graves disease. Donor details come from another sample of the same person, matched by shared clones.

There are a few counts of this clonotype. The rearrangement joins TRBV6-1 to TRBJ1-1; D might be TRBD1 (5 bases). This CDR3 comprises 13 residues. V shed 3 bases and J shed 4 bases, with 9 bases lying between them. Germline-derived CDR1 and CDR2 are MNHNS and SASEGT. The CDR3 sequence: CASSERGSTEAFF. The DNA for the CDR3 is TGTGCCAGCAGTGAGAGGGGTTCCACTGAAGCTTTCTTT.

This clonotype showed up many times. The V gene is TRBV9, the J gene TRBJ1-1; D unresolved. The germline V gene has CDR1 SGDLS and CDR2 YYNGEE. Trimming left V 4 bases short and J 0 bases short, with 10 bases between. This CDR3 is built from 14 residues. The CDR3 loop reads CASSLGYMNTEAFF. The CDR3 DNA is TGTGCCAGCAGCCTAGGGTATATGAACACTGAAGCTTTCTTT.

This clonotype was counted at least ten times. V is TRBV20-1 and J is TRBJ2-1, with a possible D match to TRBD2 (5 bases). V lost 0 bases, J lost 3 bases, and 15 bases lay in between. Germline V gene sequence: CDR1 DFQATT, CDR2 SNEGSKA (reference sequence). CDR3 length: 16 residues. CDR3 bases: TGCAGTGCTAGAGACTCGGGGATTGGACGCTACAATGAGCAGTTCTTC. Its protein is CSARDSGIGRYNEQFF.